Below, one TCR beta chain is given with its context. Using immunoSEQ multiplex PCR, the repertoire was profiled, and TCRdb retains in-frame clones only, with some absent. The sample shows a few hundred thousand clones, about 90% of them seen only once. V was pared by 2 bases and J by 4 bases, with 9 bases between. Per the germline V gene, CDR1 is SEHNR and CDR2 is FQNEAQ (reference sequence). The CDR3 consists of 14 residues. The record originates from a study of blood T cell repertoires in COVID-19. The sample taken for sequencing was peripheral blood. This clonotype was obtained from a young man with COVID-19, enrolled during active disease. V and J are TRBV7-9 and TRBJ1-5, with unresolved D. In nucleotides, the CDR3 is TGTGCCAGCAGCTTATCCGAGGGTAATCAGCCCCAGCATTTT. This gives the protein CASSLSEGNQPQHF. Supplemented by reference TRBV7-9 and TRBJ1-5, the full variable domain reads DTGVSQNPRHKITKRGQNVTFRCDPISEHNRLYWYRQTLGQGPEFLTYFQNEAQLEKSRLLSDRFSAERPKGSFSTLEIQRTEQGDSAMYLCASSLSEGNQPQHFGDGTRLSIL.